This TCR beta chain originates from a study of persistence of HIV-infected CD4 T cells. Study background: Blood samples, up to 180 mL, came from multiple time points, except a couple of leukapheresis donors sampled once. Antigen stimulation activated a lower proportion of cells, more of them memory, than anti-CD3/anti-CD28 stimulation. Study-level points and caveats: TCRbeta richness was lower in CMV- and Gag-responding cells than in anti-CD3/anti-CD28-responding cells.

This clone was seen a few times. Its antigen is undetermined. The immunoSEQ assay was version 4, run in survey mode. Template was genomic DNA at 10 ng/uL, with up to roughly 1 ug used per sample. Clones were read by immunoSEQ multiplex PCR, and TCRdb kept only the in-frame ones, dropping some. The table records more than 35,000 clones, over 80% of them present only once. Losses at the gene ends were 4 bases for V and 6 bases for J; bases not matched to a gene: 8. The CDR3 is 13 residues long. From germline, CDR1 is GTSNPN and CDR2 SVGIG (reference sequence). Anti-CD3/anti-CD28 beads served as a nonspecific positive control stimulus. Sorting of responding CD4+ T cells relied on upregulated CD40 ligand together with CD69.

This clonotype was sampled from an adult man with HIV who was CMV-seropositive. The J gene is TRBJ2-5, the V gene TRBV30; 7 nucleotides match TRBD1. This specimen was CD4+ T cells sorted from PBMCs after approximately 19-hour stimulation, taken from a patient who received antiretroviral therapy. CDR3 residues: CAWNENRGQTQYF. In nucleotides, the CDR3 is TGTGCCTGGAATGAAAACAGGGGACAGACCCAGTACTTC.